Its frequency marks the clone carrying this TCR beta chain as large. The antigen remains unidentified. The data were obtained in a study of T cell clusters in autoimmune cytopenias. Points from the study as a whole: Active autoimmune hepatitis patients had about 3.3-fold fewer exclusive TRB clusters than healthy donors.

CDR1 KGHSH and CDR2 LQKENI come from the germline V gene. The length of the CDR3 is 16 residues. About 37,500 genome equivalents of blood DNA were amplified for TRB. TRB was amplified by touch-down multiplex PCR, primer pools A and B combined. Using the multiplex PCR reads, TCRdb records one entry per CDR3 protein without DNA. The table lists several hundred distinct CDR3 sequences, with roughly 23% in the top ten. This chain connects TRBV18 to TRBJ1-1; the TRBD1 assignment by TCRdb is unverifiable without DNA. The origin of this receptor is a human donor with an autoimmune cytopenia or autoimmune hepatitis (not recorded which). Sequencing used peripheral blood. The CDR3: CASSPPTTGLGTEAFF.